These 2 T cell receptor beta chains were sequenced from one sample in a study of tumor-infiltrating lymphocytes in primary liver carcinoma. Blood RNA came from unsorted whole blood; germline DNA was also extracted. The researchers produced TCR beta cDNA from roughly 550 ng total RNA with a constant-region primer. Nested multiplex PCR, run for three rounds with slightly modified ARM-PCR, yielded TCR beta libraries. The first two PCR rounds used TRBV1-TRBV30 forward primers with a C-beta reverse primer, about 10 cycles each. TCRdb passed the multiplex PCR reads through MiXCR, listing each CDR3 protein once. In the table there are 180,000 or so distinct CDR3 sequences, about 55% of which are singletons. Specimen: peripheral blood. These receptors all come from a man aged 35-49 years with primary liver carcinoma and hepatitis B virus infection.

In its sample, this clonotype was seen many times. This chain connects TRBV11-2 to TRBJ1-4; possibly TRBD1 for D (5 bases). With 5 bases removed from V and 8 bases from J, the gap between germline ends came to 12 bases. Germline V gives CDR1 SGHAT, CDR2 FQNNGV. This CDR3 has 13 residues. CDR3 sequence: CASSARDGEKLFF. In nucleotides, the CDR3 is TGTGCCAGCAGCGCAAGGGACGGAGAAAAACTGTTTTTT.

The genes are TRBV5-6 and TRBJ2-7; maybe TRBD2 (5 bases). The CDR3 length is 15 residues. CDR1 and CDR2 from the germline V gene are SGHDT and YYEEEE. Trimming removed 4 bases from V and 2 bases from J, with 16 bases in between. CDR3 in DNA: TGTGCCAGCAGCCTAGATCGGGGTTTCGCCTACGAGCAGTACTTC. This translates into CASSLDRGFAYEQYF.